A single sample gave rise to the 16 T cell receptor beta chains below, sequenced in a study of post-analysis software for immune sequencing data. Findings and limits, study-wide: Comparison of patients with controls showed about 5 TRBV segments more frequent in patients, TRBV5-6, TRBV5-1 and TRBV20-1 among them.

No antigens are known for them. TCR beta cDNA libraries had unique molecular identifiers. MiXCR was run by TCRdb on the PCR reads, yielding one entry per CDR3 protein. The data show 350,000 to 500,000 distinct CDR3 sequences, approximately 42% seen once. Sequenced material: blood. The receptor set was obtained from a girl aged 2 to 10 with multiple sclerosis.

This clonotype was counted at least ten times. CDR3 in DNA: TGCAGCGTGGTTTGGCGGACGATCGGATACGAGCAGTACTTC. This encodes CSVVWRTIGYEQYF. The chain links TRBV29-1 to TRBJ2-7; no definite D call. V dropped 6 bases and J dropped 4 bases, with 19 bases sitting between them. CDR3 length: 14 residues. Germline-derived CDR1 and CDR2 are SQVTM and ANQGSEA.

This rearrangement joins TRBV29-1 to TRBJ2-1; 7 bases fit TRBD1. V trimming: 4 bases; J trimming: 4 bases; junction bases outside the gene matches: 4. This CDR3 is built from 13 residues. CDR1 and CDR2 (germline): SQVTM, ANQGSEA. CDR3 nucleotides: TGCAGCGTTGGGCCAGGGGGATACAATGAGCAGTTCTTC. Encoded protein: CSVGPGGYNEQFF.

This clonotype has a handful of counts. The CDR3 DNA is TGTGCCAGCAGTGAAATTCCGGGCACTGAAGCTTTCTTT. Translation: CASSEIPGTEAFF. The chain carries TRBV6-1 and TRBJ1-1; D is unclear. The CDR3 loop spans 13 amino acids. The germline V and J ends were trimmed by 2 bases and 4 bases, with 8 bases remaining between them. Germline V lookup: CDR1 MNHNS, CDR2 SASEGT.

This clonotype was seen a handful of times. The chain uses TRBV27 and TRBJ2-7; TRBD1 matches 7 bases. The length of the CDR3 is 15 residues. The V gene's germline CDR1 is MNHEY and CDR2 SMNVEV (reference sequence). The V segment lost 5 bases and the J segment 6 bases; nucleotides outside the gene matches: 13. CDR3 loop: CASSASGTAKIEQYF. The CDR3 bases are TGTGCCAGCAGTGCGTCCGGGACAGCGAAGATCGAGCAGTACTTC.

The sample holds one count of this clonotype. V gene TRBV28 combines with J gene TRBJ2-6; maybe TRBD2 (5 bases). CDR1 is MDHEN, CDR2 SYDVKM, per germline. There are 15 residues in the CDR3. Trimming pared 10 bases from V and 2 bases from J, leaving 15 bases between. The CDR3 bases are TGTGCCACCCAGGCCCCCGGGACTGGGGCCAACGTCCTGACTTTC. Translation gives CATQAPGTGANVLTF. Full variable domain (missing parts from reference TRBV28 and TRBJ2-6): DVKVTQSSRYLVKRTGEKVFLECVQDMDHENMFWYRQDPGLGLRLIYFSYDVKMKEKGDIPEGYSVSREKKERFSLILESASTNQTSMYLCATQAPGTGANVLTFGAGSRLTVL.

The sample holds a few counts of this clonotype. The J gene is TRBJ2-5, the V gene TRBV5-1, with a possible D match to TRBD2 (5 bases). Germline CDR1 and CDR2: SGHRS and YFSETQ. The V end was cut by 4 bases, the J end by 5 bases, with 15 bases between. The length of the CDR3 is 14 residues. In DNA form, the CDR3 reads TGCGCCAGCAGCCCCCACGACCCGGGGGAGACCCAGTACTTC. Its protein is CASSPHDPGETQYF.

V usage is TRBV12-3 or TRBV12-4 and J usage is TRBJ2-7, with 12 positions matching TRBD2. Trimming cost V 2 bases and J 3 bases; bases outside gene matches: 2. This CDR3 contains 15 residues. CDR3 loop: CASSLRLAGVYEQYF. The DNA of the CDR3 is TGTGCCAGCAGTTTAAGACTAGCGGGGGTCTACGAGCAGTACTTC.

This clonotype was seen a few times. The junction does not match germline at one end; this may be a read error. This chain connects TRBV18 to TRBJ1-6; 8 positions agree with TRBD1. The CDR3 consists of 17 residues. Per the germline V gene, CDR1 is KGHSH and CDR2 is LQKENI. The CDR3 DNA reads TGTGCCAGCTCACCACAGAGACAGGGGAACCTTAATTCACCCTTCCACTTT. It yields the protein CASSPQRQGNLNSPFHF.

Points on this clonotype: A read error may account for a junction end that differs from germline. This chain links TRBV7-2 with TRBJ2-4, with TRBD2 as a possible D gene (5 bases). The CDR3 has 15 residues. Germline V lookup: CDR1 SGHTA, CDR2 FQGNSA. The CDR3 DNA reads as TGTGCCAGCAGCCCGAGGTTGGGAGCCAAAAGCATTCAGTACTTC. Encoded protein: CASSPRLGAKSIQYF.

The V call is TRBV2, the J call TRBJ2-6; D might be TRBD2 (6 bases). The CDR3 extends over 15 amino acids. Germline lookup yields CDR1 SNHLY and CDR2 FYNNEI. V gave up 6 bases and J gave up 0 bases, with 9 bases separating them. Written as DNA, the CDR3 is TGTGCCAGCAGGGGGACTTCCTCTGGGGCCAACGTCCTGACTTTC. It codes for CASRGTSSGANVLTF.

This sequence joins TRBV10-3 and TRBJ1-2; D call uncertain. Trimming pared 5 bases from V and 7 bases from J, leaving 14 bases between. CDR1 is ENHRY and CDR2 is SYGVKD in the germline V gene. CDR3 length: 13 amino acids. The DNA for the CDR3 is TGTGCCATCAGTCCTGTGGGGTTTAGTGGCTACACCTTC. It is translated as CAISPVGFSGYTF.

Comments on this clonotype: At one end the junction does not follow the germline gene, possibly because of a read error. CDR3 residues: CASSLKFLNQETQYF. For the CDR3, the DNA is TGTGCCAGCAGCTTGAAGTTCCTGAACCAAGAGACCCAATACTTC. The chain links TRBV11-3 to TRBJ2-5, with D uncertain. The CDR3 runs to 15 residues. The germline CDR1 and CDR2 sequences are SGHNT and YENEEA.

The CDR3 sequence: CAISVDSGGSRETQYF. The CDR3 DNA follows: TGTGCCATCAGTGTCGACTCGGGCGGGAGCCGGGAGACCCAGTACTTC. The rearrangement links TRBV10-3 to TRBJ2-5, with 7 bases that match TRBD2. V was clipped by 4 bases and J by 5 bases; unmatched bases: 13. Germline lookup yields CDR1 ENHRY and CDR2 SYGVKD. The CDR3 contains 16 residues.

The chain recombines TRBV12-3 or TRBV12-4 with TRBJ1-5; D gene unclear. Trimming removed 6 bases at V and 3 bases at J, with 12 bases between. This CDR3 has 14 residues. The CDR3 protein is CASSSQAVNQPQHF. The DNA of the CDR3 is TGTGCCAGCAGCTCCCAGGCCGTCAATCAGCCCCAGCATTTT.

This chain joins TRBV4-3 and TRBJ2-1; D not resolved. Trimming took off 1 base at V and 0 bases at J, with 10 bases between the two ends. Per the germline V gene, CDR1 is LGHNA and CDR2 is YSLEER. This CDR3 contains 16 residues. The CDR3 loop is CASSQGVESSYNEQFF. For the CDR3, the DNA is TGCGCCAGCAGCCAAGGCGTCGAGAGCTCCTACAATGAGCAGTTCTTC.

The V call is TRBV28, the J call TRBJ2-3; no clear D gene. The CDR3 has 15 residues. Germline assignment: CDR1 MDHEN and CDR2 SYDVKM. The V end was cut by 2 bases, the J end by 4 bases, with 13 bases between. Written as DNA, the CDR3 is TGTGCCAGCAGTTTAAATTCGCTGCCCGCAGATACGCAGTATTTT. Translating it yields CASSLNSLPADTQYF.